The 20 T cell receptor beta chains given below trace back to one sample, sequenced in a study of blood T cell repertoires in COVID-19. Clones were sequenced by immunoSEQ multiplex PCR, and TCRdb holds only the in-frame ones, with some missing. This table holds about 190,000 clones, around nine tenths found once. Sequenced: peripheral blood. The receptors stem from a woman aged 18-29 years who had recovered from COVID-19.

The chain joins TRBV6-4 to TRBJ1-2, with D maybe TRBD1 (6 bases). The V and J ends lost 0 bases and 4 bases respectively, with 9 bases between them. Germline V CDR1 and CDR2: MRHNA, SNTAGT. The CDR3 runs 14 residues. The CDR3 nucleotides are TGTGCCAGCAGTGACTCGGCAGGGGCCTATGGCTACACCTTC. It is translated as CASSDSAGAYGYTF.

The chain has TRBV7-9 and TRBJ2-1; a weak D match, TRBD2 (6 bases). Germline V gene data show CDR1 as SEHNR and CDR2 as FQNEAQ (reference sequence). Trimming removed 0 bases from V and 14 bases from J, with 14 bases in between. There are 13 residues in the CDR3. The CDR3 DNA reads TGTGCCAGCAGCTTAGCGGATGGGGGGAGAGAGTTCTTC. This translates into CASSLADGGREFF.

This clone was recorded once. The J gene is TRBJ2-1, the V gene TRBV28; D may be TRBD2 (6 bases). V was shortened by 4 bases and J by 8 bases, with 18 bases between the two germline ends. The germline V gene encodes CDR1 MDHEN and CDR2 SYDVKM. The CDR3 has 15 amino acids. The CDR3 region is CASSYPAGFVDEQFF. CDR3 DNA: TGTGCCAGCAGTTACCCCGCGGGGTTTGTCGATGAGCAGTTCTTC. Together with reference TRBV28 and TRBJ2-1, the CDR3 gives the full variable domain: DVKVTQSSRYLVKRTGEKVFLECVQDMDHENMFWYRQDPGLGLRLIYFSYDVKMKEKGDIPEGYSVSREKKERFSLILESASTNQTSMYLCASSYPAGFVDEQFFGPGTRLTVL.

This chain uses TRBV9 with TRBJ2-2, with 10 bases fitting TRBD1. Germline CDR1 reads SGDLS; CDR2 reads YYNGEE. Unmatched junction bases numbered 7, after V lost 2 bases and J lost 6 bases. The CDR3 runs to 16 residues. CDR3 nucleotides: TGTGCCAGCAGCGTTCGCCGACAGGGGGCCCCCGGGGAGCTGTTTTTT. Translated, it gives CASSVRRQGAPGELFF.

V is TRBV19 and J is TRBJ1-3; 7 positions agree with TRBD1. Per the germline V gene, CDR1 is LNHDA and CDR2 is SQIVND (reference sequence). The ends lost 9 bases at V and 0 bases at J; junction bases unmatched: 5. CDR3 size: 14 residues. In DNA, the CDR3 is TGTGCCAGCCAGGACAGGTTCTCTGGAAACACCATATATTTT. Its protein product is CASQDRFSGNTIYF. The entire variable domain, with the rest obtained from reference TRBV19 and TRBJ1-3, is as follows: DGGITQSPKYLFRKEGQNVTLSCEQNLNHDAMYWYRQDPGQGLRLIYYSQIVNDFQKGDIAEGYSVSREKKESFPLTVTSAQKNPTAFYLCASQDRFSGNTIYFGEGSWLTVV.

The sample holds one count of this clone. Written as DNA, the CDR3 is TGTGCCAGCAGCTTAGGGAGCTCAATTGGGGGCTACACCTTC. Translated, it gives CASSLGSSIGGYTF. The J gene is TRBJ1-2, the V gene TRBV7-2; D unresolved. V was clipped by 1 base and J by 8 bases, with 14 bases between them. This CDR3 has 14 residues. Per germline, CDR1 SGHTA and CDR2 FQGNSA.

The V gene is TRBV3-1 (or the pseudogene TRBV3-2), the J gene TRBJ2-1; 7 nucleotides align to TRBD2. With V trimmed by 4 bases and J by 8 bases, 5 bases remained unmatched. This CDR3 region has 13 residues. From germline, CDR1 is LGHDT and CDR2 YNNKEL (reference sequence). The CDR3 DNA follows: TGTGCCAGCAGCCCTGTAAGCGGGGATGAGCAGTTCTTC. This sequence encodes CASSPVSGDEQFF.

The chain combines TRBV7-2 with TRBJ2-2; 7 bases agree with TRBD1. Germline V gene lookup returns CDR1 SGHTA and CDR2 FQGNSA. CDR3 size: 15 residues. Germline trimming cut 4 bases from V and 3 bases from J; bases unmatched to any gene: 5. The CDR3 DNA reads TGTGCCAGCAGCTGGAACAGGGGCTACACCGGGGAGCTGTTTTTT. It yields the protein CASSWNRGYTGELFF.

V and J are TRBV4-3 and TRBJ2-7, with D tentatively TRBD1 (5 bases). The V gene lost 4 bases and the J gene lost 3 bases, with 10 bases spanning the gap. Germline V gene lookup returns CDR1 LGHNA and CDR2 YSLEER. This CDR3 comprises 13 residues. The CDR3 nucleotides are TGCGCCAGCAGCCTAGACAGAGGCTACGAGCAGTACGTC. This translates into CASSLDRGYEQYV.

The chain employs TRBV3-1 (or the pseudogene TRBV3-2) and TRBJ2-1; 10 nucleotides line up with TRBD2. Germline values: CDR1 LGHDT, CDR2 YNNKEL (reference sequence). With V trimmed by 6 bases and J by 2 bases, 4 bases remained unmatched. CDR3 length equals 15 residues. The CDR3 coding sequence is TGTGCCAGCAGTTCACTAGCGGGGACCTACAATGAGCAGTTCTTC. This translates into CASSSLAGTYNEQFF.

J is TRBJ2-5 and V is TRBV27; 9 nucleotides agree with TRBD1. The junction had 8 bases not matched to a gene; V was cut back by 1 base and J by 5 bases. The CDR3 sequence is 16 residues long. Germline V CDR1 and CDR2: MNHEY, SMNVEV (reference sequence). The CDR3 DNA reads as TGTGCCAGCAGTTTATTTGACGGGACAGGGATGGAGACCCAGTACTTC. Translated: CASSLFDGTGMETQYF.

To note about this clone: The sample has other DNA sequences that encode this CDR3 too. The V gene is TRBV15, the J gene TRBJ1-6; TRBD1 is a possible D gene (5 bases). Germline V gives CDR1 LNHNV, CDR2 YYDKDF (reference sequence). V lost 0 bases and J lost 7, with 7 bases in between. This CDR3 has 14 residues. The CDR3, as DNA: TGTGCCACCAGCAGAGATAGGGGAAATTCACCCCTCCACTTT. Amino acid sequence: CATSRDRGNSPLHF.

This rearrangement joins TRBV18 to TRBJ1-2, with TRBD1 matching over 8 bases. From germline, CDR1 is KGHSH and CDR2 LQKENI. The CDR3 is made up of 14 amino acids. Unmatched junction bases numbered 6, after V lost 2 bases and J lost 7 bases. This CDR3 is CASSPGQGMGGYTF. Here the CDR3 DNA reads TGTGCCAGCTCACCAGGACAGGGAATGGGTGGCTACACCTTC.

The chain employs TRBV2 and TRBJ1-6; 8 nucleotides line up with TRBD1. The CDR3 has 14 residues. After removal of 7 bases from V and 11 bases from J, the junction contained 10 bases not matched to a gene. Germline-derived CDR1 and CDR2 are SNHLY and FYNNEI. The CDR3, as DNA: TGTGCCAGCACCCCCCAGGGGGCACCGACACCCCTCCACTTT. Protein sequence: CASTPQGAPTPLHF.

The chain has TRBV7-3 and TRBJ1-6, with D uncertain. This CDR3 contains 12 residues. Trimming pared 2 bases from V and 8 bases from J, leaving 4 bases between. Germline CDR1 and CDR2: SGHTA and FQGTGA. CDR3 sequence: CASSLPDSPLHF. For the CDR3, the DNA is TGTGCCAGCAGCTTACCAGATTCACCCCTCCACTTT.

This chain links TRBV6-5 with TRBJ2-7; 10 nucleotides line up with TRBD2. CDR1 and CDR2 from the germline V gene are MNHEY and SVGAGI. The V and J ends lost 8 bases and 2 bases, in that order; junction bases with no gene match: 6. CDR3 length: 14 residues. CDR3 coding DNA: TGTGCCAGCGGGCTAGCGGGGGTCACCTACGAGCAGTACTTC. Translation gives CASGLAGVTYEQYF.

This clone appeared once. V is TRBV7-9 and J is TRBJ2-3; 9 bases agree with TRBD2. This CDR3 is built from 18 residues. Germline assignment: CDR1 SEHNR and CDR2 FQNEAQ (reference sequence). After removal of 5 bases from V and 4 bases from J, the junction contained 16 bases not matched to a gene. The CDR3 reads CASSPRLSLAGGSDTQYF. Written as DNA, the CDR3 is TGTGCCAGCAGCCCTCGACTGTCACTAGCGGGTGGATCAGATACGCAGTATTTT. Full variable domain (rest looked up from reference TRBV7-9 and TRBJ2-3): DTGVSQNPRHKITKRGQNVTFRCDPISEHNRLYWYRQTLGQGPEFLTYFQNEAQLEKSRLLSDRFSAERPKGSFSTLEIQRTEQGDSAMYLCASSPRLSLAGGSDTQYFGPGTRLTVL.

The CDR3 DNA sequence: TGTGCCAGCAGCCAAGAGACTAGATCAAATGAGCAGTTCTTC. This encodes CASSQETRSNEQFF. This chain connects TRBV3-1 (or the pseudogene TRBV3-2) to TRBJ2-1; maybe TRBD2 (6 bases). Trimming shortened V by 0 bases and J by 7 bases, and 10 bases separated the two germline ends. The germline gives CDR1 LGHDT, CDR2 YNNKEL (reference sequence). CDR3 length: 14 amino acids.

The chain carries TRBV28 and TRBJ2-3; 7 nucleotides line up with TRBD2. Germline V gene sequence: CDR1 MDHEN, CDR2 SYDVKM. The V gene end was trimmed by 4 bases and the J gene end by 1 base; junction bases not matched to a gene: 17. This CDR3 region has 19 residues. CDR3 sequence reads: CASSSPQVMQRGGTDTQYF. CDR3 DNA: TGTGCCAGCAGTTCCCCTCAAGTAATGCAGCGGGGCGGCACAGATACGCAGTATTTT.

This clone appeared a few times. The chain uses TRBV21-1 and TRBJ2-1; the table calls TRBD2, which could not be checked here. TRBV21-1 has pseudogene status. This CDR3 has 15 amino acids. The CDR3 DNA reads TGTGCCAGCAGCAAACCCCGGACTAGCTTCGATGAGCAGTTCTTC. It encodes CASSKPRTSFDEQFF.